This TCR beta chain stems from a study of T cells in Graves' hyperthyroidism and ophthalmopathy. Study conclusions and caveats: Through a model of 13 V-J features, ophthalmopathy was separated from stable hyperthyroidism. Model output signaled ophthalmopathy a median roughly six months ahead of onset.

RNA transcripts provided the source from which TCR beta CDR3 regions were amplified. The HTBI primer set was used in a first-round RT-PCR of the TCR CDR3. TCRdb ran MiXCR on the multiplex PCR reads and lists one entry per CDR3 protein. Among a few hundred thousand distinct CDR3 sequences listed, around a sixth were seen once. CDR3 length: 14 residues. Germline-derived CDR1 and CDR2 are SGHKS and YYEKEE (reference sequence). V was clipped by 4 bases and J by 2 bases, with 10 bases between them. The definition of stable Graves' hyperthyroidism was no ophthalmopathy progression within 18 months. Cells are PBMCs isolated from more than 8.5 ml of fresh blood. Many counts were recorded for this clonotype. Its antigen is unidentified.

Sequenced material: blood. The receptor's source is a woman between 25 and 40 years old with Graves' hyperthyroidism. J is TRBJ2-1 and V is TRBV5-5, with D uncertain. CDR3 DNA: TGTGCCAGCAGCCATATTGGAGCCTACAATGAGCAGTTCTTC. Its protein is CASSHIGAYNEQFF.